This TCR beta chain was recorded in a study of radiotherapy plus CTLA-4 blockade in lung cancer. On the study more broadly: Of the patients, about 20% showed objective responses and under 40% attained disease control.

Concerning this clone: Its target is not known.

Produced via immunoSEQ multiplex PCR; TCRdb's table is partial and in-frame only. The repertoire has about 32,000 clones, 70% to 75% of them found once; the top ten carry 11% to 15%. Treatment of patients with chemo-refractory metastatic non-small-cell lung cancer consisted of focal radiation plus CTLA-4 blockade with ipilimumab. CDR3 length equals 15 residues. Germline lookup yields CDR1 KGHSH and CDR2 LQKENI. Trimming took 2 bases from V and 3 from J, leaving 14 bases between them. Study-wide results and limits: The best prediction of response reportedly came from early blood T cell clone dynamics, with interferon-beta. Clones of tumor-derived TCRs expanded in blood after radiotherapy plus ipilimumab.

The source was peripheral blood, collected from a patient treated with radiotherapy plus ipilimumab. The chain is built from TRBV18 and TRBJ2-7; tentatively, D is TRBD1 or TRBD2 (5 bases each). This clonotype originated in a human donor with non-small cell lung cancer that progressed on radiotherapy plus ipilimumab. The CDR3 DNA is TGTGCCAGCTCACCATGGGGACCCGCGGACTACGAGCAGTACTTC. Residues: CASSPWGPADYEQYF.